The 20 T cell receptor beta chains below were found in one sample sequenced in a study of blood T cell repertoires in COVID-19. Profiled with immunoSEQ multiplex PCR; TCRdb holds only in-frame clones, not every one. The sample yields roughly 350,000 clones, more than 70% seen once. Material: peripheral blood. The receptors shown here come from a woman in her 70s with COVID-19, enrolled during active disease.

The CDR3, as DNA: TGTGCCAGCAGCTCCAGCGGGGGGGCGGTTAATGAGCAGTTCTTC. Protein sequence: CASSSSGGAVNEQFF. The chain has TRBV2 and TRBJ2-1, with TRBD2 matching over 10 bases. Germline values: CDR1 SNHLY, CDR2 FYNNEI. The V gene end was trimmed by 6 bases and the J gene end by 7 bases; junction bases not matched to a gene: 9. This CDR3 comprises 15 residues.

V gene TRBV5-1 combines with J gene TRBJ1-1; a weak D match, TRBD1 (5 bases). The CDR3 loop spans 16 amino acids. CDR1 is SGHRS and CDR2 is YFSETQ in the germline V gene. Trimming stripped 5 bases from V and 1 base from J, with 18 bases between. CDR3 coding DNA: TGCGCCAGCAGGTTAAGGGCAGGGCCCACGAACACTGAAGCTTTCTTT. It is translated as CASRLRAGPTNTEAFF.

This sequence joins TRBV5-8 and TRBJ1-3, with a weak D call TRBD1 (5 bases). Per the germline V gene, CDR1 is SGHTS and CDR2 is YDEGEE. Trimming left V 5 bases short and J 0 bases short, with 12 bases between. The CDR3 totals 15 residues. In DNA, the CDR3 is TGTGCCAGCAGACCCGCAGGGTACTCTGGAAACACCATATATTTT. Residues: CASRPAGYSGNTIYF. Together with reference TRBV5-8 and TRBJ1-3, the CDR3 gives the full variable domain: EAGVTQSPTHLIKTRGQQATLRCSPISGHTSVYWYQQALGLGLQFLLWYDEGEERNRGNFPPRFSGRQFPNYSSELNVNALELEDSALYLCASRPAGYSGNTIYFGEGSWLTVV.

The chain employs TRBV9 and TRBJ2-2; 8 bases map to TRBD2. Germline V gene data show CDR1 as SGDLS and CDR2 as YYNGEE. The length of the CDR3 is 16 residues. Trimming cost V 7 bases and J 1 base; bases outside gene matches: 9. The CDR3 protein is CASGTAGGKNTGELFF. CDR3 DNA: TGTGCCAGCGGAACGGCGGGGGGTAAGAACACCGGGGAGCTGTTTTTT.

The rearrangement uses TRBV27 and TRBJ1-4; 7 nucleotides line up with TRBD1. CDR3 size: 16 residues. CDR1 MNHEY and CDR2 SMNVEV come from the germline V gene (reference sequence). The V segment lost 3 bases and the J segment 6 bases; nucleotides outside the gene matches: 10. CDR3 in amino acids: CASSLTGKIWYEKLFF. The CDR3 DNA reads TGTGCCAGCAGTTTGACAGGGAAGATATGGTATGAAAAACTGTTTTTT.

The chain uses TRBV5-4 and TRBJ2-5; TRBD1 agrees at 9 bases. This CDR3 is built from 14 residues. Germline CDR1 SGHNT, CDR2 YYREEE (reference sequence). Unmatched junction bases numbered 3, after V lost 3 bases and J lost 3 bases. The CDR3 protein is CASSSRTGEETQYF. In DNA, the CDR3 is TGTGCCAGCAGCTCCCGGACAGGGGAAGAGACCCAGTACTTC. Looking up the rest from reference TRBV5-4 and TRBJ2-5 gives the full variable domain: ETGVTQSPTHLIKTRGQQVTLRCSSQSGHNTVSWYQQALGQGPQFIFQYYREEENGRGNFPPRFSGLQFPNYSSELNVNALELDDSALYLCASSSRTGEETQYFGPGTRLLVL.

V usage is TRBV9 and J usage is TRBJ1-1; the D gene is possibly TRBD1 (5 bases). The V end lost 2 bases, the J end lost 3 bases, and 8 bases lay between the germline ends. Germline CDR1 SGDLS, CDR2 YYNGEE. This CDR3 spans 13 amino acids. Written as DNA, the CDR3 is TGTGCCAGCAGCGTTCGGGGGGACACTGAAGCTTTCTTT. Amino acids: CASSVRGDTEAFF.

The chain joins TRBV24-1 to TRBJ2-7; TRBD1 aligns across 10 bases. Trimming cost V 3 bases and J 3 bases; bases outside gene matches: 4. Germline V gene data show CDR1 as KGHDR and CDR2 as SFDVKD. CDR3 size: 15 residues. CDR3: CATSDPGQGLYEQYF. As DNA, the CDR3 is TGTGCCACCAGTGATCCGGGACAGGGGCTCTACGAGCAGTACTTC.

The CDR3 DNA follows: TGTGCCAGCAGTTACTCGAATAGGGGGCGGTACGAGCAGTACTTC. It translates to CASSYSNRGRYEQYF. J is TRBJ2-7 and V is TRBV6-5; 7 nucleotides agree with TRBD1. The CDR3 has 15 residues. The ends lost 0 bases at V and 4 bases at J; junction bases unmatched: 6. The germline V gene encodes CDR1 MNHEY and CDR2 SVGAGI.

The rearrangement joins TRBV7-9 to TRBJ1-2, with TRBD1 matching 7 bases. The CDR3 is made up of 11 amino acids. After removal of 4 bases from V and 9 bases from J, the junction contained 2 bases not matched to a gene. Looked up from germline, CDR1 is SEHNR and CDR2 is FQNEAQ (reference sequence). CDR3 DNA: TGTGCCAGCAGCTCGACAGGGAGCTACACCTTC. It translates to CASSSTGSYTF.

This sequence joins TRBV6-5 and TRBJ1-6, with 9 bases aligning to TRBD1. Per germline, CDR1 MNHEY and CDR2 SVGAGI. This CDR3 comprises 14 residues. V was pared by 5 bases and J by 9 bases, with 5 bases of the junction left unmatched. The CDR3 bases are TGTGCCAGCAGTCCCCGGGACAGGGTTTCACCCCTCCACTTT. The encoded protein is CASSPRDRVSPLHF.

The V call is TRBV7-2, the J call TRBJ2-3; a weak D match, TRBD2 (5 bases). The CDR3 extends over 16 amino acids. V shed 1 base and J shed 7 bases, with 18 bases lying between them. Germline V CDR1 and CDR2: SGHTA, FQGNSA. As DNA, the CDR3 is TGTGCCAGCAGCTTAGTGTCTAGCCCCCCTCGGAATACGCAGTATTTT. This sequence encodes CASSLVSSPPRNTQYF. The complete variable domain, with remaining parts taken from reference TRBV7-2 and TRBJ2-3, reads GAGVSQSPSNKVTEKGKDVELRCDPISGHTALYWYRQSLGQGLEFLIYFQGNSAPDKSGLPSDRFSAERTGGSVSTLTIQRTQQEDSAVYLCASSLVSSPPRNTQYFGPGTRLTVL.

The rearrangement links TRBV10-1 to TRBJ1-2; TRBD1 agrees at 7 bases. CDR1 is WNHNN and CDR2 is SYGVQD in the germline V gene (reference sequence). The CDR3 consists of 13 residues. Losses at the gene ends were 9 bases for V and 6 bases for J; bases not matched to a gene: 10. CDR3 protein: CARTYRGRDGYTF. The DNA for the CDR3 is TGCGCCAGGACATACAGGGGTAGGGATGGCTACACCTTC.

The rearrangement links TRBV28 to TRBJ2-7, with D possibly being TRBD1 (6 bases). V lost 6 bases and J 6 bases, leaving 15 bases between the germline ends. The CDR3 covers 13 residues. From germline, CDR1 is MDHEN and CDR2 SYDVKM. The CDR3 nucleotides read TGTGCCAGCAGCAGTCCTGACAGGAGCGAGCAGTACTTC. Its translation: CASSSPDRSEQYF.

The CDR3 DNA reads as TGCGCCAGCAGCTCCGGGACTAGAGGCCATACGCAGTATTTT. Residues: CASSSGTRGHTQYF. This chain links TRBV10-1 with TRBJ2-3; 8 nucleotides match TRBD2. The CDR3 is 14 amino acids. The germline V gene encodes CDR1 WNHNN and CDR2 SYGVQD (reference sequence). V lost 6 bases and J lost 7; bases outside the gene matches: 9.

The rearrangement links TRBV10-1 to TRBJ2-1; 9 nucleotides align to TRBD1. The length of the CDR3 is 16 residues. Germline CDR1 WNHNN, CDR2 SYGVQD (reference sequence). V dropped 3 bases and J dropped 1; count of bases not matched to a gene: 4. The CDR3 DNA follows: TGCGCCAGCAGTGACACCGGGACAGGGTCCTACAATGAGCAGTTCTTC. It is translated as CASSDTGTGSYNEQFF.

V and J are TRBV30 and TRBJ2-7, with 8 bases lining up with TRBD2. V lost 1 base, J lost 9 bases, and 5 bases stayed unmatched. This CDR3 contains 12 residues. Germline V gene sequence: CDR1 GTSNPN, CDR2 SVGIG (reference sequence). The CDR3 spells CAWSAPGGVQYF. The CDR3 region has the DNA TGTGCCTGGAGTGCTCCCGGGGGGGTGCAGTACTTC.

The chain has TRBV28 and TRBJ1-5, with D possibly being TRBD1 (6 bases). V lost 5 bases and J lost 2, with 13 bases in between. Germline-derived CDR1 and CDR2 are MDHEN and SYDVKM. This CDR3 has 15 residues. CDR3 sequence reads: CASSTTGVGNQPQHF. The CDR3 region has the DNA TGTGCCAGCAGTACGACAGGAGTGGGCAATCAGCCCCAGCATTTT.

In DNA, the CDR3 is TGTGCCTGGAGACCAACGACAACCACTAATGAAAAACTGTTTTTT. Translated, it gives CAWRPTTTTNEKLFF. The chain joins TRBV30 to TRBJ1-4; no firm D call. The CDR3 consists of 15 residues. The ends were cut back, 3 bases at V and 2 bases at J, with 13 bases in the middle. The germline CDR1 and CDR2 sequences are GTSNPN and SVGIG (reference sequence).

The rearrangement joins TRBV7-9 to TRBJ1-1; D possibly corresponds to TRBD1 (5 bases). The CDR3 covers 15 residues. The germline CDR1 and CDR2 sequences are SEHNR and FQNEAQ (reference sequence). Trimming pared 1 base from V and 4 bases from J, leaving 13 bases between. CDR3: CASSLEAGRSTEAFF. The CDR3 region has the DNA TGTGCCAGCAGCTTAGAGGCAGGGCGCTCCACTGAAGCTTTCTTT.